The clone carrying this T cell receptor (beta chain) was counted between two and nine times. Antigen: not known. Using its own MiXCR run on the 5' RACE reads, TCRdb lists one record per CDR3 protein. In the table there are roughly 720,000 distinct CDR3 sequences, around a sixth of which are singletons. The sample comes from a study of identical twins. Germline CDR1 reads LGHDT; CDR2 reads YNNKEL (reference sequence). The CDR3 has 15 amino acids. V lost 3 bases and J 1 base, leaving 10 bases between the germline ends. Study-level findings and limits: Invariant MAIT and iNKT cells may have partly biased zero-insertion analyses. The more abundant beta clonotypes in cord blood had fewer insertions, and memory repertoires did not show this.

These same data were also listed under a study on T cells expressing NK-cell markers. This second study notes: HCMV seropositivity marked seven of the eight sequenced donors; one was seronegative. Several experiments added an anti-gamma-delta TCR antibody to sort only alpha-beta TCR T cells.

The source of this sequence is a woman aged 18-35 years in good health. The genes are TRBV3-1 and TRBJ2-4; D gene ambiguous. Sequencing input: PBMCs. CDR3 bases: TGTGCCAGCAGCCAGCGGTCGGAGGCCAAAAACATTCAGTACTTC. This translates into CASSQRSEAKNIQYF.